These T cell receptor beta chains were read from a single sample in a study of T cell responses to AZD1222 COVID-19 vaccine. Using immunoSEQ multiplex PCR, the repertoire was profiled, and TCRdb retains in-frame clones only, with some absent. Of around 60,000 clones in the sample, roughly four fifths are singletons; the top ten hold over 20%. Sequences were derived from peripheral blood, sampled 28 days after the second AZD1222 dose. The receptors shown here come from an adult who received the AZD1222 COVID-19 vaccine. The CDR3 runs from the conserved cysteine through the conserved F or W. A D gene is named only where the DNA matches it firmly. Clone size is given for some rows only: seen once, a few or many times, or a class if the clone is expanded.

d_gene	abundance	len	v_gene	j_gene	CDR3aa	CDR3nt
TRBD1	NA	15	TRBV27	TRBJ2-7	CASSLQGVPSYEQYF	TGTGCCAGCAGTTTACAGGGGGTTCCCTCCTACGAGCAGTACTTC
NA	NA	17	TRBV7-9	TRBJ1-4	CASSFKTPGLGNEKLFF	TGTGCCAGCAGTTTTAAAACACCGGGACTGGGAAATGAAAAACTGTTTTTT
TRBD2	NA	15	TRBV18	TRBJ2-1	CASSPTSGRWNEQFF	TGTGCCAGCTCACCAACTAGCGGGAGGTGGAATGAGCAGTTCTTC
TRBD2	once	15	TRBV25-1	TRBJ2-1	CASSEYRDYLNEQFF	TGTGCCAGCAGTGAATACAGGGACTACCTCAATGAGCAGTTCTTC
NA	NA	12	TRBV24-1	TRBJ1-5	CATSDAGQPQHF	TGTGCCACCAGTGATGCGGGGCAGCCCCAGCATTTT
NA	NA	14	TRBV7-9	TRBJ1-6	CASSFEIGNSPLHF	TGTGCCAGCAGCTTTGAAATCGGGAACTCACCCCTCCACTTT
NA	once	14	TRBV11-3	TRBJ2-7	CASSLGRGTYEQYF	TGTGCCAGCAGCTTAGGACGAGGGACCTACGAGCAGTACTTC
NA	NA	15	TRBV5-4	TRBJ1-2	CASSLPSEINYGYTF	TGTGCCAGCAGCCTACCCTCAGAGATTAACTATGGCTACACCTTC
TRBD2	NA	14	TRBV10-3	TRBJ2-1	CAIYSGNSYNEQFF	TGTGCCATTTATAGCGGGAACTCCTACAATGAGCAGTTCTTC
NA	NA	15	TRBV7-3	TRBJ1-1	CASSLKAGGITEAFF	TGTGCCAGCAGCTTAAAAGCGGGCGGGATCACTGAAGCTTTCTTT
NA	NA	12	TRBV13	TRBJ2-7	CASSFGPYEQYF	TGTGCCAGCAGCTTCGGGCCCTACGAGCAGTACTTC
TRBD1	NA	15	TRBV6-2/TRBV6-3	TRBJ2-7	CASSYLPRDRGEQYF	TGTGCCAGCAGTTACTTACCAAGAGACAGGGGCGAGCAGTACTTC
NA	NA	15	TRBV7-9	TRBJ1-3	CASSLGQRSGNTIYF	TGTGCCAGCAGCTTAGGGCAGCGCTCTGGAAACACCATATATTTT
NA	few	13	TRBV7-9	TRBJ2-1	CAFLGGVDNEQFF	TGTGCCTTCTTGGGGGGCGTAGACAATGAGCAGTTCTTC
NA	NA	15	TRBV28	TRBJ1-1	CASTPGGAMNTEAFF	TGTGCCAGCACCCCGGGGGGGGCCATGAACACTGAAGCTTTCTTT
TRBD1	once	14	TRBV10-3	TRBJ1-2	CAIKGQGQVYGYTF	TGTGCCATCAAGGGACAGGGGCAGGTCTATGGCTACACCTTC
NA	NA	16	TRBV5-4	TRBJ2-7	CASSRDQTSASYEQYF	TGTGCCAGCAGCCGGGACCAAACCTCTGCGTCCTACGAGCAGTACTTC
NA	NA	16	TRBV5-8	TRBJ2-7	CASSLARGRVTYEQYF	TGTGCCAGCAGCTTGGCACGGGGCAGGGTAACCTACGAGCAGTACTTC
TRBD1	NA	14	TRBV29-1	TRBJ2-7	CSVDGTGSSYEQYF	TGCAGCGTTGATGGGACAGGGTCCTCCTACGAGCAGTACTTC
NA	NA	14	TRBV7-8	TRBJ1-4	CASSLMDSREKLFF	TGTGCCAGCAGCCTCATGGACAGTCGGGAAAAACTGTTTTTT
TRBD1	NA	16	TRBV3-1/TRBV3-2	TRBJ2-3	CASSLGQGISTDTQYF	TGTGCCAGCAGCCTCGGACAGGGAATAAGCACAGATACGCAGTATTTT
NA	few	14	TRBV6-2/TRBV6-3	TRBJ2-1	CASRPTSWVNEQFF	TGTGCCAGCAGGCCTACCTCCTGGGTGAATGAGCAGTTCTTC
NA	NA	15	TRBV5-1	TRBJ2-1	CASSLRWDPLFEQFF	TGCGCCAGCAGCTTGAGGTGGGACCCCCTGTTTGAGCAGTTCTTC
TRBD2	few	16	TRBV7-8	TRBJ2-3	CASSPGTSGSTDTQYF	TGTGCCAGCAGCCCGGGGACTAGCGGAAGCACAGATACGCAGTATTTT
NA	few	16	TRBV7-2	TRBJ1-5	CASSLRPRGNNQPQHF	TGTGCCAGCAGCTTAAGACCCAGAGGGAACAATCAGCCCCAGCATTTT
NA	NA	14	TRBV19	TRBJ1-3	CASSGSGAGNTIYF	TGTGCCAGTAGCGGTTCGGGGGCTGGAAACACCATATATTTT
NA	NA	10	TRBV20-1	TRBJ2-7	CSAGQGEQYF	TGCAGTGCTGGGCAGGGAGAGCAGTACTTC
TRBD1	NA	17	TRBV19	TRBJ2-2	CASTLNQGQGNTGELFF	TGTGCCAGTACCCTGAACCAGGGACAGGGAAACACCGGGGAGCTGTTTTTT
TRBD2	once	15	TRBV6-2/TRBV6-3	TRBJ2-7	CASSYLASGSYEQYF	TGTGCCAGCAGTTACCTGGCTAGCGGGAGCTACGAGCAGTACTTC
NA	few	13	TRBV5-6	TRBJ1-2	CASSGSGGYGYTF	TGTGCCAGCAGCGGGTCTGGTGGCTATGGCTACACCTTC
NA	NA	15	TRBV19	TRBJ1-5	CASSIEPRSNQPQHF	TGTGCCAGTAGTATTGAACCTAGAAGCAATCAGCCCCAGCATTTT
TRBD1	NA	16	TRBV5-4	TRBJ2-2	CASSSWTGIVTGELFF	TGTGCCAGCAGCTCCTGGACAGGGATAGTCACCGGGGAGCTGTTTTTT
NA	NA	15	TRBV10-3	TRBJ2-7	CAISGGRDAHYEQYF	TGTGCCATCAGCGGGGGCCGGGACGCACACTACGAGCAGTACTTC
NA	NA	16	TRBV18	TRBJ1-6	CASSLLPILENSPLHF	TGTGCCAGCTCACTCCTCCCTATACTGGAAAATTCACCCCTCCACTTT
NA	NA	14	TRBV27	TRBJ1-4	CASSSRGRYEKLFF	TGTGCCAGCAGTTCCAGGGGCAGATATGAAAAACTGTTTTTT
TRBD2	NA	16	TRBV28	TRBJ2-3	CASSLLGLAGADTQYF	TGTGCCAGCAGTTTGTTGGGACTAGCGGGAGCAGATACGCAGTATTTT
NA	NA	16	TRBV27	TRBJ2-7	CASSLAARLRSDEQYF	TGTGCCAGCTCCCTCGCGGCGAGGTTGAGGAGTGACGAGCAGTACTTC
TRBD1	NA	16	TRBV5-1	TRBJ1-2	CASSLSPGQGDYGYTF	TGCGCCAGCAGCTTAAGCCCGGGACAGGGTGACTATGGCTACACCTTC
TRBD1	NA	19	TRBV5-6	TRBJ2-1	CASSAGTGGNSGSRNEQFF	TGTGCCAGCAGCGCCGGGACAGGGGGTAATAGCGGGAGTAGAAATGAGCAGTTCTTC
TRBD1	once	14	TRBV19	TRBJ2-1	CASTPTGQIDEQFF	TGTGCCAGTACACCTACGGGACAGATCGATGAGCAGTTCTTC
NA	NA	15	TRBV9	TRBJ2-1	CASSVDVGTYNEQFF	TGTGCCAGCAGCGTAGATGTAGGGACCTACAATGAGCAGTTCTTC
TRBD2	NA	15	TRBV11-1	TRBJ2-3	CASKGRLAGADTQYF	TGTGCCAGTAAAGGGCGGCTAGCGGGGGCCGATACGCAGTATTTT
NA	NA	17	TRBV6-2/TRBV6-3	TRBJ2-6	CASSYSNSNSGANVLTF	TGTGCCAGCAGTTACTCGAACAGCAACTCTGGGGCCAACGTCCTGACTTTC
TRBD2	NA	19	TRBV18	TRBJ2-3	CASSPQTSGRAQRADTQYF	TGTGCCAGCTCACCGCAGACTAGCGGGAGGGCCCAACGGGCAGATACGCAGTATTTT
NA	NA	14	TRBV3-1/TRBV3-2	TRBJ2-7	CASSQGAGFDEQYF	TGTGCCAGCAGCCAAGGGGCTGGGTTCGACGAGCAGTACTTC
TRBD1	NA	18	TRBV7-2	TRBJ2-5	CASSLASGTESLQETQYF	TGTGCCAGCAGCTTAGCCTCCGGGACAGAAAGCCTTCAAGAGACCCAGTACTTC
NA	NA	13	TRBV27	TRBJ2-7	CASSRINAYEQYF	TGTGCCAGCAGCCGTATTAACGCCTACGAGCAGTACTTC
NA	few	16	TRBV5-1	TRBJ1-3	CASSLGGGGTGNTIYF	TGCGCCAGCAGCTTAGGAGGTGGCGGGACTGGAAACACCATATATTTT
NA	NA	16	TRBV27	TRBJ2-7	CASSFLSAGLFREQYF	TGTGCCAGCAGTTTCTTATCGGCAGGGTTATTCCGCGAGCAGTACTTC
NA	NA	13	TRBV5-4	TRBJ1-4	CASSLREGEKLFF	TGTGCCAGCAGCTTACGGGAGGGAGAAAAACTGTTTTTT
NA	NA	15	TRBV4-1	TRBJ1-5	CASSPRRDSNQPQHF	TGCGCCAGCAGCCCAAGGAGGGACAGCAATCAGCCCCAGCATTTT
NA	medium-sized	16	TRBV27	TRBJ1-5	CASSFGGTNVNQPQHF	TGTGCCAGCAGTTTTGGCGGGACAAACGTTAATCAGCCCCAGCATTTT
NA	NA	17	TRBV19	TRBJ1-2	CASSIIGELIPHYGYTF	TGTGCCAGTAGTATTATTGGCGAGCTGATCCCCCACTATGGCTACACCTTC
NA	NA	15	TRBV10-3	TRBJ2-3	CAISEAVLGTDTQYF	TGTGCCATCAGTGAGGCGGTCTTGGGGACAGATACGCAGTATTTT
TRBD1	NA	13	TRBV6-5	TRBJ2-7	CAAAWQGAREQYF	TGTGCCGCGGCATGGCAGGGGGCCCGCGAGCAGTACTTC
NA	NA	14	TRBV13	TRBJ1-1	CASSLNFMNTEAFF	TGTGCCAGCAGCTTGAACTTCATGAACACTGAAGCTTTCTTT
NA	NA	14	TRBV28	TRBJ2-7	CASHRGGGSYEQYF	TGTGCCAGCCACAGGGGAGGAGGATCCTACGAGCAGTACTTC
TRBD1	few	13	TRBV30	TRBJ1-5	CAWGQDSNQPQHF	TGTGCCTGGGGACAGGATAGCAATCAGCCCCAGCATTTT
TRBD1	NA	14	TRBV5-1	TRBJ1-4	CASSSGQGNEKLFF	TGCGCCAGCAGTTCGGGACAGGGTAATGAAAAACTGTTTTTT
NA	NA	13	TRBV30	TRBJ1-4	CAADIATNEKLFF	TGTGCCGCAGACATAGCAACTAATGAAAAACTGTTTTTT